This T cell receptor beta chain was recovered during a study of blood T cells in healthy people across ages. General study findings and limits: Among T cells, TCR beta diversity per million cells dropped roughly linearly as age rose. The study lacked donor CMV status, which possibly confounded expanded clonotype changes.

Per sample, at least 6 micrograms of total RNA were extracted. For the second PCR, which ran for about 7 to 11 cycles, a sample-barcoded 5' primer and a J-beta primer mix were used. TCRdb reprocessed the 5' RACE reads with MiXCR, giving one entry per CDR3 protein. The data show 650,000 to 1,000,000 distinct CDR3 sequences, under 40% seen once. CDR1 and CDR2 (germline): LGHNA, YSLEER. The CDR3 has 14 residues. Deletions cut 0 bases from V and 1 base from J, with 6 bases between. Of note for this clonotype: The target antigen is unknown.

The clonotype was recovered from a man between 18 and 29 years old in good health. Sequenced input: blood. The genes are TRBV4-3 and TRBJ1-2; D not resolved. CDR3 coding DNA: TGCGCCAGCAGCCAAGACCCTTTTAACTATGGCTACACCTTC. It is translated as CASSQDPFNYGYTF.